These T cell receptor beta chains were read from a single sample in a study of T-cell reconstitution after alpha-beta-depleted transplantation in children. TCRdb re-derived calls from the PCR reads in MiXCR, one entry per CDR3 protein. Here the sample spans 120,000 to 150,000 distinct CDR3 sequences, around 8.8% being singletons. Sequencing used PBMCs, mostly from graft donor cells, obtained 180 days after TCRalphabeta/CD19-depleted stem cell transplant. These TCRs come from a female patient aged 2-9 years who had a stem cell transplant for congenital amegakaryocytic thrombocytopenia, so the T cells may come from the graft donor. Both conserved end residues are part of each CDR3. Fields, in order: CDR3 length, D gene, clone size, J gene, V gene, CDR3 DNA, CDR3 protein. The D gene is left open where the match is weak. Where a row states a size, it is once, few, many or the class of an expanded clone; other rows omit it.

len: 16; d_gene: .; abundance: .; j_gene: TRBJ2-1; v_gene: TRBV20-1; CDR3nt: TGCAGTGCTAGAATCGGACGTGGGAGTTTGCGCGGTGAGCAGTTCTTC; CDR3aa: CSARIGRGSLRGEQFF
len: 16; d_gene: .; abundance: .; j_gene: TRBJ2-2; v_gene: TRBV6-2/TRBV6-3; CDR3nt: TGTGCCAGCAGTTACATCCCAGGGCCGAACACCGGGGAGCTGTTTTTT; CDR3aa: CASSYIPGPNTGELFF
len: 15; d_gene: TRBD2; abundance: many; j_gene: TRBJ2-2; v_gene: TRBV5-1; CDR3nt: TGCGCCAGCAGCCAAAGACTAGCTTCCACCGGGGAGCTGTTTTTT; CDR3aa: CASSQRLASTGELFF
len: 14; d_gene: TRBD2; abundance: few; j_gene: TRBJ2-7; v_gene: TRBV14; CDR3nt: TGTGCCAGCAGCCAAAGCGGGAGCTCTTACGAGCAGTACTTC; CDR3aa: CASSQSGSSYEQYF
len: 12; d_gene: .; abundance: few; j_gene: TRBJ2-7; v_gene: TRBV5-1; CDR3nt: TGCGCCAGCAGCTTGTCGCCCCACGAGCAGTACTTC; CDR3aa: CASSLSPHEQYF
len: 13; d_gene: .; abundance: .; j_gene: TRBJ1-2; v_gene: TRBV12-3/TRBV12-4; CDR3nt: TGTGCCAGCAGTAAGTGGACAGTCTATGGCTACACCTTC; CDR3aa: CASSKWTVYGYTF
len: 14; d_gene: .; abundance: many; j_gene: TRBJ1-5; v_gene: TRBV20-1; CDR3nt: TGCAGTGCCCCAGACAGATATAGCAATCAGCCCCAGCATTTT; CDR3aa: CSAPDRYSNQPQHF
len: 14; d_gene: .; abundance: .; j_gene: TRBJ1-1; v_gene: TRBV6-2/TRBV6-3; CDR3nt: TGTGCCAGCATGGCTGCGGGGGACGTAGCTGAAGCTTTCTTT; CDR3aa: CASMAAGDVAEAFF
len: 19; d_gene: .; abundance: many; j_gene: TRBJ2-3; v_gene: TRBV3-1; CDR3nt: TGTGCCAGCAGCCAATTTAGTGGGGGCGCCGCCTCTAGCACAGATACGCAGTATTTT; CDR3aa: CASSQFSGGAASSTDTQYF
len: 14; d_gene: .; abundance: many; j_gene: TRBJ2-1; v_gene: TRBV29-1; CDR3nt: TGCAGCGTTGAAGATCCCCCTAGTAACAATGAGCAGTTCTTC; CDR3aa: CSVEDPPSNNEQFF
len: 15; d_gene: .; abundance: many; j_gene: TRBJ2-7; v_gene: TRBV7-9; CDR3nt: TGTGCCAGCAGCAAGGGGGGGGGTCCCTCGTACGAGCAGTACTTC; CDR3aa: CASSKGGGPSYEQYF
len: 12; d_gene: .; abundance: many; j_gene: TRBJ1-1; v_gene: TRBV12-3/TRBV12-4; CDR3nt: TGTGCCAGCAGTTTGAGCTTCCTGGCTGCTTTCTTT; CDR3aa: CASSLSFLAAFF
len: 15; d_gene: TRBD1; abundance: many; j_gene: TRBJ2-2; v_gene: TRBV19; CDR3nt: TGTGCCAGTAGTATCATGGACAGGGCGGCCGGGGAGCTGTTTTTT; CDR3aa: CASSIMDRAAGELFF
len: 16; d_gene: .; abundance: many; j_gene: TRBJ2-7; v_gene: TRBV5-1; CDR3nt: TGCGCCAGCAGCTTGGACGGTGCGGTGAGCTCCTACGAGCAGTACTTC; CDR3aa: CASSLDGAVSSYEQYF
len: 16; d_gene: .; abundance: many; j_gene: TRBJ1-3; v_gene: TRBV2; CDR3nt: TGTGCCAGCAGTGAAGCGCGGACAGTCTCTGGAAACACCATATATTTT; CDR3aa: CASSEARTVSGNTIYF
len: 11; d_gene: .; abundance: many; j_gene: TRBJ2-7; v_gene: TRBV20-1; CDR3nt: TGCAGTGCTAGAGATGGGTTCGAGCAGTACTTC; CDR3aa: CSARDGFEQYF
len: 13; d_gene: .; abundance: .; j_gene: TRBJ2-5; v_gene: TRBV5-1; CDR3nt: TGCGCCAGCAGCTTGGGGGGTCAGTGGGCCCAGTACTTC; CDR3aa: CASSLGGQWAQYF
len: 13; d_gene: TRBD1; abundance: .; j_gene: TRBJ1-1; v_gene: TRBV12-3/TRBV12-4; CDR3nt: TGTGCCAGTAGGAACCAGGGGGACACTGAAGCTTTCTTT; CDR3aa: CASRNQGDTEAFF
len: 14; d_gene: .; abundance: many; j_gene: TRBJ1-3; v_gene: TRBV7-2; CDR3nt: TGTGCCAGCAGCTTAGTTGGCAGGGGAAACACCATATATTTT; CDR3aa: CASSLVGRGNTIYF
len: 15; d_gene: .; abundance: many; j_gene: TRBJ2-4; v_gene: TRBV5-4; CDR3nt: TGTGCCAGCAGCCTTACTACCGGAGGCCCTAGCATTCAGTACTTC; CDR3aa: CASSLTTGGPSIQYF
len: 14; d_gene: .; abundance: many; j_gene: TRBJ2-1; v_gene: TRBV20-1; CDR3nt: TGCAGTGCTAGGGACGCAAGCTCCTACAATGAGCAGTTCTTC; CDR3aa: CSARDASSYNEQFF
len: 18; d_gene: .; abundance: .; j_gene: TRBJ2-2; v_gene: TRBV3-1; CDR3nt: TGTGCCAGCAGTATGCCCCGACTAGTGGGCCTGAACACCGGGGAGCTGTTTTTT; CDR3aa: CASSMPRLVGLNTGELFF
len: 15; d_gene: TRBD2; abundance: many; j_gene: TRBJ2-7; v_gene: TRBV6-2/TRBV6-3; CDR3nt: TGTGCCAGCAGTCCAGCACTAGCGGGAGTCTACGAGCAGTACTTC; CDR3aa: CASSPALAGVYEQYF
len: 16; d_gene: TRBD2; abundance: many; j_gene: TRBJ2-3; v_gene: TRBV5-1; CDR3nt: TGCGCCAGCAGCTTGCTCCCTAGCGGGAGGATAGATACGCAGTATTTT; CDR3aa: CASSLLPSGRIDTQYF
len: 11; d_gene: .; abundance: many; j_gene: TRBJ2-7; v_gene: TRBV6-5; CDR3nt: TGTGCCGTGGGGACTCCCTACGAGCAGTACTTC; CDR3aa: CAVGTPYEQYF
len: 15; d_gene: .; abundance: many; j_gene: TRBJ2-3; v_gene: TRBV18; CDR3nt: TGTGCCAGCTCACCAGCCCGGAGTAGCACAGATACGCAGTATTTT; CDR3aa: CASSPARSSTDTQYF
len: 13; d_gene: .; abundance: few; j_gene: TRBJ1-2; v_gene: TRBV29-1; CDR3nt: TGCAGCGTTGGGTGGCCACAGGGCTATGGCTACACCTTC; CDR3aa: CSVGWPQGYGYTF
len: 16; d_gene: TRBD2; abundance: many; j_gene: TRBJ2-1; v_gene: TRBV7-8; CDR3nt: TGTGCCAGCAGCTTAGGGCGGGAGGGCTCCTACAATGAGCAGTTCTTC; CDR3aa: CASSLGREGSYNEQFF
len: 17; d_gene: .; abundance: many; j_gene: TRBJ1-3; v_gene: TRBV5-6; CDR3nt: TGTGCCAGCAGCCTTCCGACAGGTTGGAACTCTGGAAACACCATATATTTT; CDR3aa: CASSLPTGWNSGNTIYF
len: 13; d_gene: .; abundance: .; j_gene: TRBJ2-4; v_gene: TRBV15; CDR3nt: TGTGCCACCAGCAGGGACGATAAAAACATTCAGTACTTC; CDR3aa: CATSRDDKNIQYF
len: 16; d_gene: .; abundance: .; j_gene: TRBJ2-3; v_gene: TRBV4-2; CDR3nt: TGTGCCAGCTCCGGGTCAGGTACCTCTGGCACAGATACGCAGTATTTT; CDR3aa: CASSGSGTSGTDTQYF
len: 14; d_gene: .; abundance: many; j_gene: TRBJ2-7; v_gene: TRBV9; CDR3nt: TGTGCCAGCAGCGTAGGGGGTCTCTCCTACGAGCAGTACTTC; CDR3aa: CASSVGGLSYEQYF
len: 18; d_gene: .; abundance: .; j_gene: TRBJ2-5; v_gene: TRBV5-6; CDR3nt: TGTGCCAGCGGCCTGGGGCAGCTGAAAGGCCTGCGTGATGTGACCCAGTACTTC; CDR3aa: CASGLGQLKGLRDVTQYF
len: 16; d_gene: TRBD2; abundance: many; j_gene: TRBJ2-1; v_gene: TRBV20-1; CDR3nt: TGCAGTGCGGGTAGCGGGGGGGCTGGAGCAGGTAATGAGCAGTTCTTC; CDR3aa: CSAGSGGAGAGNEQFF
len: 13; d_gene: .; abundance: many; j_gene: TRBJ1-1; v_gene: TRBV29-1; CDR3nt: TGCAGCGTTTCAGCGACGGGGAACACTGAAGCTTTCTTT; CDR3aa: CSVSATGNTEAFF
len: 12; d_gene: TRBD2; abundance: few; j_gene: TRBJ2-3; v_gene: TRBV29-1; CDR3nt: TGCAGCGCGGGAGGGAGCACAGATACGCAGTATTTT; CDR3aa: CSAGGSTDTQYF
len: 17; d_gene: .; abundance: few; j_gene: TRBJ2-1; v_gene: TRBV4-1; CDR3nt: TGCGCCAGCAGCCAAGATCCAGCTCAGTACTCCTACAATGAGCAGTTCTTC; CDR3aa: CASSQDPAQYSYNEQFF